A single sample gave rise to the 16 T cell receptor beta chains below, sequenced in a study of cytomegalovirus exposure and HLA in healthy donors. The PCR made use of 60 Vbeta and 13 Jbeta primers. Data came from immunoSEQ multiplex PCR; TCRdb stores just in-frame clones and leaves some out. The sample holds approximately 140,000 clones; approximately 70% are singletons and the top ten take 1.6%. Specimen: PBMCs. Receptor source: a woman in her late teens or twenties in good health and CMV-seronegative.

V gene TRBV27 combines with J gene TRBJ2-1; a weak D match, TRBD2 (5 bases). There are 14 residues in the CDR3. Trimming took off 2 bases at V and 8 bases at J, with 13 bases between the two ends. Germline lookup yields CDR1 MNHEY and CDR2 SMNVEV (reference sequence). CDR3 in amino acids: CASSLGPAVDEQFF. In DNA, the CDR3 is TGTGCCAGCAGTTTAGGCCCAGCGGTGGATGAGCAGTTCTTC.

The V gene is TRBV19, the J gene TRBJ2-6; D is unresolved. Trimming cost V 1 base and J 10 bases, with 2 bases left between them. Germline lookup yields CDR1 LNHDA and CDR2 SQIVND (reference sequence). This CDR3 contains 11 residues. The CDR3 here is CASSIANVLTF. The DNA of the CDR3 is TGTGCCAGTAGTATAGCAAACGTCCTGACTTTC.

The CDR3 DNA sequence: TGTGCCAGCAGCCCCCAGGTTGACTCACCCCTCCACTTT. Protein product: CASSPQVDSPLHF. The rearrangement uses TRBV9 and TRBJ1-6; D not resolved. Germline lookup yields CDR1 SGDLS and CDR2 YYNGEE. The CDR3 sequence is 13 residues long. Trimming removed 4 bases from V and 10 bases from J, with 12 bases in between.

The chain combines TRBV7-9 with TRBJ2-3, with D possibly matching TRBD1 (6 bases). The V end lost 1 base, the J end lost 9 bases, and 8 bases lay between the germline ends. The CDR3 sequence is 12 residues long. The germline CDR1 and CDR2 sequences are SEHNR and FQNEAQ (reference sequence). The CDR3 sequence is CASSLVGATQYF. The DNA for the CDR3 is TGTGCCAGCAGCTTAGTGGGGGCCACGCAGTATTTT.

This chain uses TRBV5-1 with TRBJ1-2; D is unclear. Trimming took 4 bases from V and 2 from J, leaving 21 bases between them. The length of the CDR3 is 17 residues. Germline V gene sequence: CDR1 SGHRS, CDR2 YFSETQ. The CDR3 DNA reads TGCGCCAGCAGCATGGGCACGAGGGCCAGCTTAAACTATGGCTACACCTTC. Translated: CASSMGTRASLNYGYTF.

J is TRBJ2-7 and V is TRBV6-5; a weak D match, TRBD2 (5 bases). CDR3 length: 14 residues. CDR1 and CDR2 from the germline V gene are MNHEY and SVGAGI. The V gene lost 4 bases and the J gene lost 2 bases, with 12 bases spanning the gap. The DNA for the CDR3 is TGTGCCAGCAGTTTAACGCGGGCAGCCTACGAGCAGTACTTC. Translated: CASSLTRAAYEQYF.

V usage is TRBV6-1 and J usage is TRBJ1-2; D call uncertain. Trimming removed 6 bases at V and 4 bases at J, with 12 bases between. The CDR3 spans 13 residues. Per germline, CDR1 MNHNS and CDR2 SASEGT. The CDR3 reads CASSFSDIYGYTF. CDR3 bases: TGTGCCAGCAGCTTCAGCGATATCTATGGCTACACCTTC.

This clone was found a few times. In DNA, the CDR3 is TGTGCCAGCAGTTACAGGGTAATGGAGCAGTTCTTC. The encoded protein is CASSYRVMEQFF. The chain couples TRBV25-1 to TRBJ2-1; D is perhaps TRBD1 (6 bases). The CDR3 is 12 amino acids. The V gene's germline CDR1 is MGHDK and CDR2 SYGVNS. The V gene lost 5 bases and the J gene lost 10 bases, with 12 bases spanning the gap.

This clone was counted between two and nine times. This sequence joins TRBV6-5 and TRBJ2-5; 7 bases map to TRBD2. The V and J ends lost 5 bases and 3 bases, in that order; junction bases with no gene match: 9. Germline V gene lookup returns CDR1 MNHEY and CDR2 SVGAGI. The CDR3 sequence is 15 residues long. The CDR3 protein is CASSSHEAGEETQYF. Here the CDR3 DNA reads TGTGCCAGCAGTAGTCACGAGGCGGGGGAAGAGACCCAGTACTTC.

The chain couples TRBV30 to TRBJ2-7; 9 bases line up with TRBD2. The CDR3 runs to 13 residues. Germline-derived CDR1 and CDR2 are GTSNPN and SVGIG (reference sequence). The trim removed 3 bases at V and 2 bases at J, leaving 2 bases unmatched. The chain's CDR3 is CAWSLAGTYEQYV. CDR3 bases: TGTGCCTGGAGCCTAGCGGGAACCTACGAGCAGTACGTC.

The chain links TRBV5-5 to TRBJ2-3; 7 nucleotides agree with TRBD1. V shed 0 bases, J shed 5 bases, and the junction held 3 bases outside the gene matches. The CDR3 covers 14 residues. Germline-derived CDR1 and CDR2 are SGHKS and YYEKEE (reference sequence). The CDR3 DNA follows: TGTGCCAGCAGCTTGGGACAGGGCGGAGATACGCAGTATTTT. This sequence encodes CASSLGQGGDTQYF.

With respect to this clone: Mismatch with germline at one junction end may stem from a read error. The V gene is TRBV7-2, the J gene TRBJ1-2; TRBD1 aligns across 7 bases. Germline V CDR1 and CDR2: SGHTA, FQGNSA. The CDR3 length is 13 residues. The CDR3 is CASSPRRQGRGYF. In nucleotides, the CDR3 is TGTGCCAGCAGCCCTCGCCGACAGGGCCGGGGGTACTTC.

The rearrangement links TRBV10-1 to TRBJ2-1; TRBD1 matches 8 bases. This CDR3 comprises 13 residues. J gave up 9 bases and V 4 bases, and 5 bases lay outside the gene matches. CDR1 and CDR2 from the germline V gene are WNHNN and SYGVQD (reference sequence). CDR3 sequence: CASSGQGSGEQFF. CDR3 nucleotide sequence: TGCGCCAGCAGTGGACAGGGGAGCGGTGAGCAGTTCTTC.

This clone was counted a few times. V usage is TRBV5-6 and J usage is TRBJ2-5; 8 bases are a match to TRBD2. J gave up 2 bases and V 1 base, and 4 bases lay outside the gene matches. The CDR3 contains 15 residues. Germline V gene sequence: CDR1 SGHDT, CDR2 YYEEEE. The CDR3 spells CASSLRGGHQETQYF. For the CDR3, the DNA is TGTGCCAGCAGCTTGCGGGGGGGCCATCAAGAGACCCAGTACTTC.

This rearrangement joins TRBV5-5 to TRBJ2-2; 7 positions agree with TRBD1. J lost 0 bases, V lost 3 bases, and 2 bases had no gene match. Per germline, CDR1 SGHKS and CDR2 YYEKEE (reference sequence). CDR3 size: 15 residues. The CDR3 loop is CASSSGQSNTGELFF. The CDR3 nucleotides are TGTGCCAGCAGCTCGGGACAGTCGAACACCGGGGAGCTGTTTTTT.

In this sample, this clone turned up a few times. CDR3 protein: CASSKDNSYEQYV. CDR3 DNA sequence: TGCGCCAGCAGCAAGGACAACTCCTACGAGCAGTACGTC. The chain combines TRBV5-1 with TRBJ2-7; weak D call: TRBD1 (5 bases). There are 13 residues in the CDR3. CDR1 and CDR2 (germline): SGHRS, YFSETQ. Trimming removed 4 bases from V and 0 bases from J, with 8 bases in between.